Presented here are 21 T cell receptor beta chains from one specimen sequenced in a study of T cell responses to AZD1222 COVID-19 vaccine (dated by TCRdb to 2020 to 2022). The sample's time point label, decoded: about 28 days (+/-7) after the second vaccine dose. Libraries were prepared through the immunoSEQ multiplex PCR assay. This immuneACCESS table, as held by TCRdb, lists in-frame sequences with V and J called but not all clones. Of the missing ones, under half trace to an unresolved V gene in checked studies; the others have no known cause. The sample table contains nearly 110,000 clones; only one count was recorded for about 90% of them. The ten largest clones take up roughly 6.2% of the sample. The material sequenced was peripheral blood, taken 28 days after the second AZD1222 dose. The receptors shown here come from an adult who received the AZD1222 COVID-19 vaccine.

The chain is built from TRBV19 and TRBJ2-7; 12 nucleotides agree with TRBD1. From germline, CDR1 is LNHDA and CDR2 SQIVND (reference sequence). V lost 5 bases and J lost 5; bases outside the gene matches: 7. CDR3 length: 15 residues. CDR3 region: CASSAGTGGFNEQYF. CDR3 DNA: TGTGCCAGTAGTGCCGGGACAGGGGGCTTCAACGAGCAGTACTTC.

This clone has only a few counts. V gene TRBV13 combines with J gene TRBJ1-4; 8 bases are shared with TRBD1. Per germline, CDR1 PRHDT and CDR2 FYEKMQ (reference sequence). This CDR3 contains 15 residues. Unmatched junction bases numbered 7, after V lost 5 bases and J lost 5 bases. The CDR3 here is CASSPRGDRNEKLFF. CDR3 bases: TGTGCCAGCAGCCCGAGAGGGGACAGGAATGAAAAACTGTTTTTT.

The chain recombines TRBV7-8 with TRBJ1-2; 10 bases line up with TRBD1. With 4 bases clipped from V and 3 bases from J, the junction kept 5 bases outside the gene matches. This CDR3 has 15 amino acids. Germline V gene lookup returns CDR1 SGHVS and CDR2 FQNEAQ. CDR3 DNA sequence: TGTGCCAGCAGCTCCCCGACAGGGGGCTACTATGGCTACACCTTC. This encodes CASSSPTGGYYGYTF.

This clone was detected a few times. The gene calls are TRBV11-2 and TRBJ1-2; TRBD1 is a possible D gene (6 bases). V was clipped by 5 bases and J by 2 bases, with 18 bases between them. In germline, CDR1 is SGHAT, CDR2 FQNNGV. The CDR3 runs to 16 residues. The CDR3 region has the DNA TGTGCCAGCAGCGTCATGGGGGCAGGGAAGAACTATGGCTACACCTTC. Its translation is CASSVMGAGKNYGYTF. Combining the CDR3 with reference TRBV11-2 and TRBJ1-2 gives the whole variable domain EAGVAQSPRYKIIEKRQSVAFWCNPISGHATLYWYQQILGQGPKLLIQFQNNGVVDDSQLPKDRFSAERLKGVDSTLKIQPAKLEDSAVYLCASSVMGAGKNYGYTFGSGTRLTVV.

The chain uses TRBV27 and TRBJ1-2; D might be TRBD1 (5 bases). V dropped 6 bases and J dropped 6 bases, with 20 bases sitting between them. The CDR3 consists of 15 residues. CDR1 and CDR2 (germline): MNHEY, SMNVEV (reference sequence). This CDR3 reads CASSPYGGTKNGYTF. The CDR3 DNA follows: TGTGCCAGCAGCCCCTACGGGGGAACCAAGAATGGCTACACCTTC.

This chain links TRBV3-1 (or the pseudogene TRBV3-2) with TRBJ1-6; possibly TRBD1 for D (6 bases). Looked up from germline, CDR1 is LGHDT and CDR2 is YNNKEL (reference sequence). The CDR3 totals 13 residues. Trimming removed 5 bases at V and 8 bases at J, with 10 bases between. CDR3: CASSDDRYSPLHF. CDR3 coding DNA: TGTGCCAGCAGCGATGACAGGTATTCACCCCTCCACTTT.

The chain joins TRBV18 to TRBJ2-7; 11 bases are shared with TRBD2. The CDR3 consists of 16 residues. The V segment lost 0 bases and the J segment 2 bases; nucleotides outside the gene matches: 3. Germline V gene data show CDR1 as KGHSH and CDR2 as LQKENI. Here the CDR3 DNA reads TGTGCCAGCTCACCACCGGGACTAGCGGAAGCCTACGAGCAGTACTTC. Protein sequence: CASSPPGLAEAYEQYF.

The chain couples TRBV4-1 to TRBJ2-5; TRBD2 matches 7 bases. V lost 3 bases to trimming and J lost 5 bases; unmatched junction nucleotides: 6. The CDR3 runs to 14 residues. The germline V gene has CDR1 MGHRA and CDR2 YSYEKL. The CDR3 DNA follows: TGCGCCAGCAGCCATTGGGAGGGGCAGGAGACCCAGTACTTC. Protein: CASSHWEGQETQYF.

V and J are TRBV5-1 and TRBJ1-1; D gene uncertain. Trimming shortened V by 2 bases and J by 4 bases, and 9 bases separated the two germline ends. The CDR3 contains 13 residues. CDR1 and CDR2 from the germline V gene are SGHRS and YFSETQ. The CDR3 nucleotides are TGCGCCAGCAGCTTAAGGTGGGGCACTGAAGCTTTCTTT. It yields the protein CASSLRWGTEAFF.

This clone was seen more than once but under ten times. J is TRBJ2-7 and V is TRBV6-5, with 11 nucleotides matching TRBD2. With V trimmed by 6 bases and J by 0 bases, 4 bases remained unmatched. The length of the CDR3 is 15 residues. Germline CDR1 and CDR2: MNHEY and SVGAGI. CDR3 amino acids: CASRTSGMSSYEQYF. The CDR3 bases are TGTGCCAGCAGGACTAGCGGGATGAGCTCCTACGAGCAGTACTTC.

This chain connects TRBV10-3 to TRBJ2-7; D not certain. Trimming left V 7 bases short and J 3 bases short, with 10 bases between. In germline, CDR1 is ENHRY, CDR2 SYGVKD. CDR3 length equals 12 residues. CDR3 protein: CAITQLRYEQYF. The CDR3 bases are TGTGCCATCACCCAGCTACGCTACGAGCAGTACTTC.

V and J are TRBV7-9 and TRBJ1-6, with 7 bases aligning to TRBD1. Losses at the gene ends were 1 base for V and 7 bases for J; bases not matched to a gene: 4. This CDR3 comprises 15 residues. Germline-derived CDR1 and CDR2 are SEHNR and FQNEAQ (reference sequence). CDR3 in DNA: TGTGCCAGCAGCTTAGTACAGGGGAAGAATTCACCCCTCCACTTT. Residues: CASSLVQGKNSPLHF.

On this clone itself: Other nucleotide sequences from this sample produce the same CDR3. The chain couples TRBV3-1 (or the pseudogene TRBV3-2) to TRBJ1-1; no clear D. In germline, CDR1 is LGHDT, CDR2 YNNKEL (reference sequence). The V gene lost 3 bases and the J gene lost 5 bases, with 4 bases spanning the gap. The CDR3 extends over 11 amino acids. The DNA of the CDR3 is TGTGCCAGCAGCCAGGGGACTGAAGCTTTCTTT. Translating it yields CASSQGTEAFF.

This clone was seen once. This chain uses TRBV6-4 with TRBJ1-1, with D perhaps matching TRBD1 (5 bases). The ends were cut back, 6 bases at V and 2 bases at J, with 10 bases in the middle. CDR3 length: 13 amino acids. Per germline, CDR1 MRHNA and CDR2 SNTAGT. CDR3 protein: CASRRGVNTEAFF. In nucleotides, the CDR3 is TGTGCCAGCAGGAGGGGTGTAAACACTGAAGCTTTCTTT.

This chain links TRBV6-5 with TRBJ2-1, with 11 bases fitting TRBD1. The CDR3 extends over 14 amino acids. Germline CDR1 MNHEY, CDR2 SVGAGI. Germline trimming cut 6 bases from V and 9 bases from J; bases unmatched to any gene: 7. The DNA of the CDR3 is TGTGCCAGCAGGGACAGGGGGCCGGGGGCTGAGCAGTTCTTC. As protein: CASRDRGPGAEQFF.

This chain joins TRBV6-1 and TRBJ2-1, with D unresolved. The V end was cut by 1 base, the J end by 9 bases, with 13 bases between. There are 14 residues in the CDR3. Germline values: CDR1 MNHNS, CDR2 SASEGT. CDR3 residues: CASSEGLEGREQFF. The DNA of the CDR3 is TGTGCCAGCAGTGAAGGTCTAGAAGGGCGTGAGCAGTTCTTC.

V gene TRBV4-1 combines with J gene TRBJ2-4; 7 bases map to TRBD2. V lost 0 bases, J lost 1 base, and 6 bases stayed unmatched. Germline CDR1 MGHRA, CDR2 YSYEKL. The CDR3 consists of 17 residues. The CDR3 DNA sequence: TGCGCCAGCAGCCAAGAAACCCGGGGGGACGCCAAAAACATTCAGTACTTC. Its protein is CASSQETRGDAKNIQYF.

The chain has TRBV7-9 and TRBJ2-5; the D gene is possibly TRBD2 (5 bases). Germline values: CDR1 SEHNR, CDR2 FQNEAQ (reference sequence). Deletions cut 5 bases from V and 5 bases from J, with 6 bases between. The CDR3 extends over 11 amino acids. The CDR3 loop reads CASSRGETQYF. The CDR3 nucleotides read TGTGCCAGCAGCCGCGGGGAGACCCAGTACTTC.

This chain links TRBV19 with TRBJ1-1; 7 bases agree with TRBD1. Trimming took 5 bases from V and 2 from J; bases not matched to a gene: 5. Germline-derived CDR1 and CDR2 are LNHDA and SQIVND (reference sequence). This CDR3 has 14 amino acids. CDR3 amino acids: CASSERDRNTEAFF. The CDR3 DNA sequence: TGTGCCAGTAGTGAAAGGGACAGAAACACTGAAGCTTTCTTT. Together with reference TRBV19 and TRBJ1-1, the CDR3 gives the full variable domain: DGGITQSPKYLFRKEGQNVTLSCEQNLNHDAMYWYRQDPGQGLRLIYYSQIVNDFQKGDIAEGYSVSREKKESFPLTVTSAQKNPTAFYLCASSERDRNTEAFFGQGTRLTVV.

V is TRBV11-2 and J is TRBJ1-1, with D possibly being TRBD1 (5 bases). Per the germline V gene, CDR1 is SGHAT and CDR2 is FQNNGV. The CDR3 spans 12 residues. The V end was cut by 3 bases, the J end by 5 bases, with 7 bases between. CDR3 protein: CASSFGGTEAFF. The CDR3 region has the DNA TGTGCCAGCAGCTTCGGGGGAACTGAAGCTTTCTTT.

The genes are TRBV11-2 and TRBJ1-1; D perhaps matches TRBD1 (6 bases). The CDR3 extends over 12 amino acids. Germline assignment: CDR1 SGHAT and CDR2 FQNNGV. V gave up 4 bases and J gave up 6 bases, with 9 bases separating them. The CDR3: CASSSTGPEAFF. The CDR3 coding sequence is TGTGCCAGCAGCTCAACAGGGCCTGAAGCTTTCTTT.